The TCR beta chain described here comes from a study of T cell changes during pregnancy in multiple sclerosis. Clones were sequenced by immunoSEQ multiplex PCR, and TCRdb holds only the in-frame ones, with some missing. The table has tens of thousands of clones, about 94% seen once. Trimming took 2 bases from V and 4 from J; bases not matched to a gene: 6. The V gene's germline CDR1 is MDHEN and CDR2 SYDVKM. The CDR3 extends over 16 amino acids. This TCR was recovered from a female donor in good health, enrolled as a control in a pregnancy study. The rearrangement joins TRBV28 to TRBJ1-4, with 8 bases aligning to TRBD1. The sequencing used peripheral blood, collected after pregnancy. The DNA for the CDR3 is TGTGCCAGCAGTTTAGAACAGGGGGTTGGTAATGAAAAACTGTTTTTT. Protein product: CASSLEQGVGNEKLFF. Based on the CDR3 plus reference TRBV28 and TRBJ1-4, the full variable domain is DVKVTQSSRYLVKRTGEKVFLECVQDMDHENMFWYRQDPGLGLRLIYFSYDVKMKEKGDIPEGYSVSREKKERFSLILESASTNQTSMYLCASSLEQGVGNEKLFFGSGTQLSVL.